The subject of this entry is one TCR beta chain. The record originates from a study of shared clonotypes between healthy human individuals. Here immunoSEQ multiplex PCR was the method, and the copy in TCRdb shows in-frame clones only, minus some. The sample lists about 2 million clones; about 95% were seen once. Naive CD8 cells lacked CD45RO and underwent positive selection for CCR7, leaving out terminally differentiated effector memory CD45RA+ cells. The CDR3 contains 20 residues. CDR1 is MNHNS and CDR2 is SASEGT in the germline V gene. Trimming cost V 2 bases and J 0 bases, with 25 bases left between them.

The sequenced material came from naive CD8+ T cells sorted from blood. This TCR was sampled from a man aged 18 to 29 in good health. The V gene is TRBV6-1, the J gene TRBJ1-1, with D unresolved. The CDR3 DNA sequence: TGTGCCAGCAGTGAACCCCTGATTATAAGTGAAACACCTCTGAACACTGAAGCTTTCTTT. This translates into CASSEPLIISETPLNTEAFF.